One T cell receptor beta chain is described in this entry. The sample belongs to a study of CD8+ T cells in alopecia areata. Study-level background: The drug, oral tofacitinib, was given to treated patients at 5 to 10 mg twice daily.

The treatment was: oral pan-JAK inhibitor, 5-10 mg twice daily. Germline assignment: CDR1 MNHEY and CDR2 SMNVEV (reference sequence). This CDR3 is 15 amino acids long. Germline trimming cut 4 bases from V and 7 bases from J; bases unmatched to any gene: 9. cDNA reverse transcribed from extracted RNA served as the sequencing template. Here immunoSEQ multiplex PCR was the method, and the copy in TCRdb shows in-frame clones only, minus some. The sample consists of about 290,000 clones, 55% to 70% of them appearing once. The source material was CD4+ T cells sorted from blood, sampled at week 24, from a patient treated with tofacitinib. This chain joins TRBV27 and TRBJ1-4, with 7 bases identical to TRBD1. This sequence was found in a human donor with alopecia areata. This chain's CDR3 is CASSWGQSMGEKLFF. For the CDR3, the DNA is TGTGCCAGCAGTTGGGGACAGTCTATGGGTGAAAAACTGTTTTTT.